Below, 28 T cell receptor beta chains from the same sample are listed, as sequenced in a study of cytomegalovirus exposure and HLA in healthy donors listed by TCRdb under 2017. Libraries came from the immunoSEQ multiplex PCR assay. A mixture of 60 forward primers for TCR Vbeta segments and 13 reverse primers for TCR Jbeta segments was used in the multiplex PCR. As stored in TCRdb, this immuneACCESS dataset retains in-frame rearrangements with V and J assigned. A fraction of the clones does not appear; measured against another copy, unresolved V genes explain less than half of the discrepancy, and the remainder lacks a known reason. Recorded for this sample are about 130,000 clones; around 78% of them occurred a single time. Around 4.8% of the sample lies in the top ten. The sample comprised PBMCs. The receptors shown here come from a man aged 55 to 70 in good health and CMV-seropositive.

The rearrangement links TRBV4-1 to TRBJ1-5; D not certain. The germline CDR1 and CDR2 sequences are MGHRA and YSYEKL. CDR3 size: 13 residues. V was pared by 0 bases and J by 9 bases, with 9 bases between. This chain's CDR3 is CASSQDMRSPQHF. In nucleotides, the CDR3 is TGCGCCAGCAGCCAAGATATGCGATCGCCCCAGCATTTT.

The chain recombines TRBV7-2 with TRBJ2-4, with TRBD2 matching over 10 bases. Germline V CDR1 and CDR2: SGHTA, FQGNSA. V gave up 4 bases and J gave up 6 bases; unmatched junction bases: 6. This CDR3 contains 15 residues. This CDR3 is CASSSIAGGRNIQYF. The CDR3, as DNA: TGTGCCAGCAGCTCTATAGCGGGGGGAAGAAACATTCAGTACTTC.

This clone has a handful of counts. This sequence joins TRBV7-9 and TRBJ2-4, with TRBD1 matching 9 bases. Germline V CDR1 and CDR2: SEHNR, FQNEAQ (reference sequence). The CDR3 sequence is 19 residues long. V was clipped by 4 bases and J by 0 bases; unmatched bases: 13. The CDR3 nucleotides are TGTGCCAGCAGCTCCCCTCGGGGACAGGGAACACTAGCCAAAAACATTCAGTACTTC. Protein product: CASSSPRGQGTLAKNIQYF.

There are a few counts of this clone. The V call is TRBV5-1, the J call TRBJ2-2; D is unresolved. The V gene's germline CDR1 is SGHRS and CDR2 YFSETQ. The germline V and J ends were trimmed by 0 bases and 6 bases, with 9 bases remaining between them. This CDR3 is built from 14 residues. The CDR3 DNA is TGCGCCAGCAGCTTGGCCCTATCGGCCGGGGAGCTGTTTTTT. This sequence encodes CASSLALSAGELFF. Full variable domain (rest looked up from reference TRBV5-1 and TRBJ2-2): KAGVTQTPRYLIKTRGQQVTLSCSPISGHRSVSWYQQTPGQGLQFLFEYFSETQRNKGNFPGRFSGRQFSNSRSEMNVSTLELGDSALYLCASSLALSAGELFFGEGSRLTVL.

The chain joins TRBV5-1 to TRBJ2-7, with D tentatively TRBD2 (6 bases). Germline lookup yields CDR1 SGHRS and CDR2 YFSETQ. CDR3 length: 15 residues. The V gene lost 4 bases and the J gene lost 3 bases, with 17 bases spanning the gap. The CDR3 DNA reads TGCGCCAGCAGCCTAGGCGGGGCCGGCCGCTACGAGCAGTACTTC. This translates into CASSLGGAGRYEQYF.

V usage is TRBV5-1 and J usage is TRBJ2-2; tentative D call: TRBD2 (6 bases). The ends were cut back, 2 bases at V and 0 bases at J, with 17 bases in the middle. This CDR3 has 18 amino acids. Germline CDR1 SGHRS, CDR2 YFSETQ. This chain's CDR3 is CASSFGGGTGANTGELFF. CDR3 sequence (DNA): TGCGCCAGCAGCTTCGGTGGGGGGACTGGGGCGAACACCGGGGAGCTGTTTTTT.

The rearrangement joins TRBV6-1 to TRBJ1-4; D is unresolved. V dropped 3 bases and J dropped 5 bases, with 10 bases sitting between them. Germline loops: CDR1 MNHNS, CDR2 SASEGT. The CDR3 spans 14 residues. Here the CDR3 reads CASSEGLGNEKLFF. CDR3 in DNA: TGTGCCAGCAGTGAGGGCCTTGGGAATGAAAAACTGTTTTTT.

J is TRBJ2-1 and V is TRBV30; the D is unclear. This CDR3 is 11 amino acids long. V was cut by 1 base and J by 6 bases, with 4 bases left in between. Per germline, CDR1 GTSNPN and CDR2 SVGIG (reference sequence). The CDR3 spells CAWSGVNEQFF. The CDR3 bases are TGTGCCTGGAGTGGAGTCAATGAGCAGTTCTTC.

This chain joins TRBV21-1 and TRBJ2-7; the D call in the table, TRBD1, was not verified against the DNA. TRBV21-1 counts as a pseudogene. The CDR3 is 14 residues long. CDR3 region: CASARTARTYEQYF. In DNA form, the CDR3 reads TGTGCCAGCGCCCGGACAGCGCGAACCTACGAGCAGTACTTC.

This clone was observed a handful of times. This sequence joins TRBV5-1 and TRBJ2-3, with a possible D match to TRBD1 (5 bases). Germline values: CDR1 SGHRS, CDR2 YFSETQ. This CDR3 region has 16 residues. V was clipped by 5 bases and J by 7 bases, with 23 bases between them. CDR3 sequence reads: CASSLTPTDLRNTQYF. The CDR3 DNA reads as TGCGCCAGCAGTCTGACCCCGACAGATCTCAGAAATACGCAGTATTTT.

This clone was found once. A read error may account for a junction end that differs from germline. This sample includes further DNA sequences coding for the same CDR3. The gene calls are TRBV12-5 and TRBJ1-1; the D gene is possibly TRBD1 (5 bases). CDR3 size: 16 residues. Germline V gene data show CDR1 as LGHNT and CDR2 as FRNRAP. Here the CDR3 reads CASGLVLGLSFTEAFF. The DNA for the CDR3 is TGTGCTAGTGGCTTGGTATTGGGACTATCCTTCACTGAAGCTTTCTTT.

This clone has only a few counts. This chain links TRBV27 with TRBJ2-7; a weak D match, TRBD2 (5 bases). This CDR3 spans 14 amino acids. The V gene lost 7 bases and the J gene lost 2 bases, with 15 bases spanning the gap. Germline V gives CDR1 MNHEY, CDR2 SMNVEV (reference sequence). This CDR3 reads CASKQDGIAYEQYF. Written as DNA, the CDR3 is TGTGCCAGCAAACAAGACGGGATCGCCTACGAGCAGTACTTC.

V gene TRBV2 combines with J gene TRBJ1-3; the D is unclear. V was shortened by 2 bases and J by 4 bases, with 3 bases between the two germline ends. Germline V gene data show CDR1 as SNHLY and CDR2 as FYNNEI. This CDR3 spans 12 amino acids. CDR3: CASSESGNTIYF. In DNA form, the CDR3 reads TGTGCCAGCAGTGAATCGGGAAACACCATATATTTT. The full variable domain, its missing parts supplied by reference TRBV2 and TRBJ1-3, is EPEVTQTPSHQVTQMGQEVILRCVPISNHLYFYWYRQILGQKVEFLVSFYNNEISEKSEIFDDQFSVERPDGSNFTLKIRSTKLEDSAMYFCASSESGNTIYFGEGSWLTVV.

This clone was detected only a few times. For the CDR3, the DNA is TGTGCCAGCACTCCGGGACTCCTTAGGCCCTTCTCCTACGAGCAGTACTTC. Its translation is CASTPGLLRPFSYEQYF. The chain is built from TRBV7-4 and TRBJ2-7, with D perhaps TRBD2 (6 bases). The CDR3 has 17 residues. CDR1 and CDR2 from the germline V gene are SGHVT and SQSDAQ. V lost 7 bases, J lost 0 bases, and 22 bases lay in between.

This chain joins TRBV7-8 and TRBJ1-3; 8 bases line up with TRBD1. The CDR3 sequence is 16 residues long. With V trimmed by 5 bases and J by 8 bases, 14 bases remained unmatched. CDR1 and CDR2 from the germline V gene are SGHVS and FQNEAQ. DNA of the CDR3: TGTGCCAGCAGCCGGTGGTGGGCGGGGACAGGAGACACCATATATTTT. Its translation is CASSRWWAGTGDTIYF.

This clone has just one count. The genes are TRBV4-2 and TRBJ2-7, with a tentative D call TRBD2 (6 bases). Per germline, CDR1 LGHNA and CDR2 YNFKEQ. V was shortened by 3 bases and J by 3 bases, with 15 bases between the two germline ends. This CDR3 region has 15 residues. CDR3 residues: CASSHQRGSFYEQYF. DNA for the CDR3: TGTGCCAGCAGCCATCAACGGGGGTCATTCTACGAGCAGTACTTC.

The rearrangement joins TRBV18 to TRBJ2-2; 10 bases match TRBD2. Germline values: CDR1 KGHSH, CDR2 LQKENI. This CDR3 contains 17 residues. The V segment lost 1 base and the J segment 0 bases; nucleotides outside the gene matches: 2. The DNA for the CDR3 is TGTGCCAGCTCACCACTGAGCGGGAGGGCGAACACCGGGGAGCTGTTTTTT. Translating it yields CASSPLSGRANTGELFF.

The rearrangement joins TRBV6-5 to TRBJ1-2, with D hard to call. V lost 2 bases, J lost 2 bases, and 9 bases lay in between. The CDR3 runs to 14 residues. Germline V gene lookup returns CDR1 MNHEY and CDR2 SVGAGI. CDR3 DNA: TGTGCCAGCAGTTACAATCTCAGGAACTATGGCTACACCTTC. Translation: CASSYNLRNYGYTF.

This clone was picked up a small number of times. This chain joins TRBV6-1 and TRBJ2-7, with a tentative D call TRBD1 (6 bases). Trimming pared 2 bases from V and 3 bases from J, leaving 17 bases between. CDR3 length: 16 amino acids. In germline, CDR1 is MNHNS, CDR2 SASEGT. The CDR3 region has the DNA TGTGCCAGCAGTGAAAGGGCAGGGGTTGAGGGCTACGAGCAGTACTTC. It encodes CASSERAGVEGYEQYF.

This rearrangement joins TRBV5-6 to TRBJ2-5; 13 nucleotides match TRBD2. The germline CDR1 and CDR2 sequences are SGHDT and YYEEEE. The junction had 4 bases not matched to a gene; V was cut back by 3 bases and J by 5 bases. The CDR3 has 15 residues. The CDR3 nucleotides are TGTGCCAGCAGCTCACTAGCGGGGGGGCGGGAGACCCAGTACTTC. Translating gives CASSSLAGGRETQYF. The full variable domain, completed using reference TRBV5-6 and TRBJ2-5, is DAGVTQSPTHLIKTRGQQVTLRCSPKSGHDTVSWYQQALGQGPQFIFQYYEEEERQRGNFPDRFSGHQFPNYSSELNVNALLLGDSALYLCASSSLAGGRETQYFGPGTRLLVL.

Here the CDR3 DNA reads TGTGCCAGCTCGGCGTTTTGGGGGGACAATGAGCAGTTCTTC. This codes for CASSAFWGDNEQFF. This chain links TRBV18 with TRBJ2-1; tentatively, D is TRBD2 (6 bases). Germline V gene data show CDR1 as KGHSH and CDR2 as LQKENI. The CDR3 runs to 14 residues. The ends were cut back, 6 bases at V and 5 bases at J, with 14 bases in the middle.

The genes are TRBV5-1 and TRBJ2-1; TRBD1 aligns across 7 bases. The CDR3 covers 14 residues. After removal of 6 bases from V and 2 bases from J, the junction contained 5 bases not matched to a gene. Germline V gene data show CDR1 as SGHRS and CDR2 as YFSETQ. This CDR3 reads CASTLGTAYNEQFF. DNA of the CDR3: TGCGCCAGCACCCTCGGGACAGCCTACAATGAGCAGTTCTTC.

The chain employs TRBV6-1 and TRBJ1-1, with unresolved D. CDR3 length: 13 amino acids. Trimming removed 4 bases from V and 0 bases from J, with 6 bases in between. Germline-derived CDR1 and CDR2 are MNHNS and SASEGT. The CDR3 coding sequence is TGTGCCAGCAGTGCCTCTTTGAACACTGAAGCTTTCTTT. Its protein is CASSASLNTEAFF.

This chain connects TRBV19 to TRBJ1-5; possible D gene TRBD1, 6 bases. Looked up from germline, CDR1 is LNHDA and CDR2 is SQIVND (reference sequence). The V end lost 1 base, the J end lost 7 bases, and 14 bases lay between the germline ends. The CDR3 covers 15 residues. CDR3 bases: TGTGCCAGTAGTATAGCGGGGGGCCCCTCCCAGCCCCAGCATTTT. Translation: CASSIAGGPSQPQHF.

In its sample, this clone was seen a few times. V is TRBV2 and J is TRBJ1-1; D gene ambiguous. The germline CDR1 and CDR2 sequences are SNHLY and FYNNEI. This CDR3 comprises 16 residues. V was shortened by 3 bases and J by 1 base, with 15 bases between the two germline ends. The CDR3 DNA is TGTGCCAGCAGTGATTCAAGGGCACGGGGGAACACTGAAGCTTTCTTT. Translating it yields CASSDSRARGNTEAFF. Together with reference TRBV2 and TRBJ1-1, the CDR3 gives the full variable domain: EPEVTQTPSHQVTQMGQEVILRCVPISNHLYFYWYRQILGQKVEFLVSFYNNEISEKSEIFDDQFSVERPDGSNFTLKIRSTKLEDSAMYFCASSDSRARGNTEAFFGQGTRLTVV.

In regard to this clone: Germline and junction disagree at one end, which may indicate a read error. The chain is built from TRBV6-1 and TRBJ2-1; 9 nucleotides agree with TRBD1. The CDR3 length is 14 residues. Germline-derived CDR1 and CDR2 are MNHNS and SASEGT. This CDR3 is CASSAQGAYNGQFF. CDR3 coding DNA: TGTGCCAGCAGTGCACAGGGGGCCTACAATGGGCAGTTCTTC.

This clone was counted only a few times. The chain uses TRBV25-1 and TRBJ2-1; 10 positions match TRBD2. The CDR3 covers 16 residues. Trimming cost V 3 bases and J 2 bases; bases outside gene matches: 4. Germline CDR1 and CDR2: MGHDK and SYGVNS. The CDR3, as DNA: TGTGCCAGCAGTGACTCTAGCGGGGGCGCCTACAATGAGCAGTTCTTC. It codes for CASSDSSGGAYNEQFF.

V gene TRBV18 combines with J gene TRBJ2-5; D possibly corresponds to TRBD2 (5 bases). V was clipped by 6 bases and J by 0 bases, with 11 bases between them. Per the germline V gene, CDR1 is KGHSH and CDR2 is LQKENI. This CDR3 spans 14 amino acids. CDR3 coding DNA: TGTGCCAGCTCGTCCCGGGGTAACCAAGAGACCCAGTACTTC. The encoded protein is CASSSRGNQETQYF.